These 25 T cell receptor beta chains originate from one sample sequenced in a study of identical twins. One entry per CDR3 protein results from TCRdb running MiXCR on the 5' RACE reads. The table includes about 730,000 distinct CDR3 sequences, less than 25% detected once. Another study also made use of these data, one on T cells expressing NK-cell markers.

Specimen: PBMCs. Receptors were obtained from a woman between 18 and 29 years old in good health.

This clonotype was detected only a few times. This chain joins TRBV9 and TRBJ1-4; 10 nucleotides match TRBD1. Germline CDR1 SGDLS, CDR2 YYNGEE. This CDR3 comprises 14 residues. V was clipped by 4 bases and J by 8 bases; unmatched bases: 5. CDR3 in amino acids: CASSRQGAWEKLFF. In DNA, the CDR3 is TGTGCCAGCAGCAGACAGGGGGCATGGGAAAAACTGTTTTTT.

This chain connects TRBV12-3 or TRBV12-4 to TRBJ2-3; no reliable D call. V was pared by 1 base and J by 6 bases, with 11 bases between. The CDR3 has 14 amino acids. The CDR3 loop reads CASSLGLVGDTQYF. The CDR3 bases are TGTGCCAGCAGTTTAGGTCTAGTGGGCGATACGCAGTATTTT.

The table lists this clonotype with many counts. In nucleotides, the CDR3 is TGTGCCAGCAGCTTGTTCTGGCAGGCGAATGAAAAACTGTTTTTT. This encodes CASSLFWQANEKLFF. The chain uses TRBV5-5 and TRBJ1-4; D unclear. This CDR3 is built from 15 residues. V was clipped by 1 base and J by 5 bases, with 12 bases between them. Germline V CDR1 and CDR2: SGHKS, YYEKEE (reference sequence).

This clonotype was observed a few times. This chain uses TRBV20-1 with TRBJ1-3; D uncertain. CDR1 is DFQATT and CDR2 is SNEGSKA in the germline V gene (reference sequence). V lost 3 bases and J lost 3, with 15 bases in between. The CDR3 consists of 15 residues. Here the CDR3 DNA reads TGCAGTGCTAGCTCGGGCCAGTATCGTGGAAACACCATATATTTT. Translation gives CSASSGQYRGNTIYF.

This clonotype came up many times. This rearrangement joins TRBV6-5 to TRBJ1-2; D is unresolved. Germline V CDR1 and CDR2: MNHEY, SVGAGI. The CDR3 runs 13 residues. Trimming removed 4 bases from V and 1 base from J, with 7 bases in between. CDR3 sequence reads: CASSSHSNYGYTF. In nucleotides, the CDR3 is TGTGCCAGCAGTTCCCACAGTAACTATGGCTACACCTTC.

This clonotype was seen more than once but under ten times. V and J are TRBV7-9 and TRBJ2-6, with D possibly being TRBD1 (6 bases). Germline V gives CDR1 SEHNR, CDR2 FQNEAQ (reference sequence). The CDR3 is 15 residues long. The V end lost 5 bases, the J end lost 1 base, and 9 bases lay between the germline ends. The CDR3 spells CASSPDRSGANVLTF. CDR3 nucleotides: TGTGCCAGCAGCCCAGACAGGTCTGGGGCCAACGTCCTGACTTTC.

This clonotype has only a few counts. The CDR3 coding sequence is TGCAGTGCTAGTGCCACTAACTATGGCTACACCTTC. It encodes CSASATNYGYTF. The chain has TRBV20-1 and TRBJ1-2; D is unresolved. Per the germline V gene, CDR1 is DFQATT and CDR2 is SNEGSKA (reference sequence). V was clipped by 3 bases and J by 0 bases, with 5 bases between them. CDR3 length: 12 amino acids.

The chain uses TRBV20-1 and TRBJ2-7; D possibly corresponds to TRBD2 (5 bases). This CDR3 has 14 residues. Trimming shortened V by 5 bases and J by 0 bases, and 14 bases separated the two germline ends. The germline V gene encodes CDR1 DFQATT and CDR2 SNEGSKA (reference sequence). CDR3 amino acids: CSARSDGHSYEQYF. Here the CDR3 DNA reads TGCAGTGCTCGTAGCGACGGGCACTCCTACGAGCAGTACTTC.

V gene TRBV27 combines with J gene TRBJ2-3, with TRBD2 matching over 9 bases. Germline-derived CDR1 and CDR2 are MNHEY and SMNVEV (reference sequence). V shed 7 bases, J shed 4 bases, and the junction held 9 bases outside the gene matches. The CDR3 totals 15 residues. CDR3 DNA sequence: TGTGCCAGCAAGTGGAGTAGCGGGGGTTCAGATACGCAGTATTTT. Amino acids: CASKWSSGGSDTQYF.

The chain joins TRBV12-3 or TRBV12-4 to TRBJ2-1; the match to TRBD1 covers 10 bases. Trimming took 7 bases from V and 0 from J; bases not matched to a gene: 6. The CDR3 contains 16 residues. The CDR3 here is CASTRTGGDSYNEQFF. The CDR3 nucleotides read TGTGCCAGCACCCGGACAGGGGGGGACTCCTACAATGAGCAGTTCTTC.

A few counts support this clonotype. This chain connects TRBV24-1 to TRBJ1-2; D not certain. CDR1 and CDR2 from the germline V gene are KGHDR and SFDVKD. Trimming left V 6 bases short and J 8 bases short, with 12 bases between. CDR3 length: 12 amino acids. For the CDR3, the DNA is TGTGCCACCAGTAAGGGAACATGGGGCTACACCTTC. Translated: CATSKGTWGYTF.

The sample holds a few counts of this clonotype. The CDR3 DNA follows: TGCAGTGCTAGTCCGCTCGCAGCATACGAGCAGTACTTC. As protein: CSASPLAAYEQYF. V and J are TRBV20-1 and TRBJ2-7, with D uncertain. V was clipped by 3 bases and J by 4 bases, with 13 bases between them. Per germline, CDR1 DFQATT and CDR2 SNEGSKA (reference sequence). The CDR3 consists of 13 residues.

V and J are TRBV6-1 and TRBJ2-5; D is possibly TRBD2 (5 bases). The germline V and J ends were trimmed by 5 bases and 5 bases, with 15 bases remaining between them. This CDR3 is 14 amino acids long. Germline CDR1 reads MNHNS; CDR2 reads SASEGT. The CDR3 DNA sequence: TGTGCCAGCAGTACCTTACTAGACGGGGAGACCCAGTACTTC. As protein: CASSTLLDGETQYF.

This clonotype was recorded a few times. The gene calls are TRBV7-6 and TRBJ1-4, with D unclear. V lost 5 bases and J lost 0, with 13 bases in between. In germline, CDR1 is SGHVS, CDR2 FNYEAQ. The length of the CDR3 is 16 residues. Written as DNA, the CDR3 is TGTGCCAGCAGCCAAACCCTTTTTGCAACTAATGAAAAACTGTTTTTT. It codes for CASSQTLFATNEKLFF.

The rearrangement joins TRBV7-9 to TRBJ2-5; 9 bases agree with TRBD2. Trimming at V came to 0 bases and at J to 5 bases, leaving 7 bases not matched to a gene. CDR1 and CDR2 (germline): SEHNR, FQNEAQ (reference sequence). This CDR3 is 16 amino acids long. CDR3 sequence (DNA): TGTGCCAGCAGCTTAGCCGCTAGCGGGATAGGTGAGACCCAGTACTTC. It specifies CASSLAASGIGETQYF.

The chain employs TRBV14 and TRBJ2-5; D is unresolved. CDR3 length: 15 amino acids. Germline V CDR1 and CDR2: SGHDN, FVKESK. The germline V and J ends were trimmed by 3 bases and 0 bases, with 11 bases remaining between them. The CDR3 DNA reads as TGTGCCAGCAGCCAGGCACAGCAAAACCAAGAGACCCAGTACTTC. Amino acids: CASSQAQQNQETQYF.

This clonotype has only a few counts. The rearrangement uses TRBV5-1 and TRBJ1-2; TRBD1 matches 7 bases. Germline V gene lookup returns CDR1 SGHRS and CDR2 YFSETQ. V lost 2 bases, J lost 1 base, and 11 bases stayed unmatched. The CDR3 runs to 17 residues. CDR3 coding DNA: TGCGCCAGCAGCTTAAAAAGGTTGGACAGGAGTAACTATGGCTACACCTTC. Residues: CASSLKRLDRSNYGYTF. Based on the CDR3 plus reference TRBV5-1 and TRBJ1-2, the full variable domain is KAGVTQTPRYLIKTRGQQVTLSCSPISGHRSVSWYQQTPGQGLQFLFEYFSETQRNKGNFPGRFSGRQFSNSRSEMNVSTLELGDSALYLCASSLKRLDRSNYGYTFGSGTRLTVV.

The chain combines TRBV10-3 with TRBJ1-1; D remains ambiguous. This CDR3 region has 15 residues. Germline V gene sequence: CDR1 ENHRY, CDR2 SYGVKD. Trimming took off 8 bases at V and 7 bases at J, with 23 bases between the two ends. The DNA for the CDR3 is TGTGCCATCCAGGACTACCGGAACCCCAAGGATGAAGCTTTCTTT. The encoded protein is CAIQDYRNPKDEAFF.

The rearrangement links TRBV19 to TRBJ1-2; D not resolved. CDR3 length: 13 amino acids. Germline V lookup: CDR1 LNHDA, CDR2 SQIVND (reference sequence). V was trimmed by 5 bases and J by 0 bases, leaving 7 bases between them. The CDR3 bases are TGTGCCAGTAGTGAGGTAGCTAACTATGGCTACACCTTC. Amino acids: CASSEVANYGYTF.

The rearrangement joins TRBV12-3 or TRBV12-4 to TRBJ2-3, with D perhaps TRBD2 (6 bases). This CDR3 region has 16 residues. V was cut by 6 bases and J by 2 bases, with 18 bases left in between. The CDR3 sequence is CASSPVSGAFTDTQYF. The CDR3, as DNA: TGTGCCAGCAGCCCGGTATCGGGAGCGTTCACAGATACGCAGTATTTT.

The CDR3 loop is CASSIGGWDEQFF. The CDR3 coding sequence is TGTGCCAGTAGTATAGGGGGCTGGGATGAGCAGTTCTTC. This chain uses TRBV19 with TRBJ2-1, with D perhaps matching TRBD1 (5 bases). The CDR3 contains 13 residues. V was cut by 1 base and J by 8 bases, with 9 bases left in between. Germline V gene lookup returns CDR1 LNHDA and CDR2 SQIVND (reference sequence). The full variable domain, its missing parts supplied by reference TRBV19 and TRBJ2-1, is DGGITQSPKYLFRKEGQNVTLSCEQNLNHDAMYWYRQDPGQGLRLIYYSQIVNDFQKGDIAEGYSVSREKKESFPLTVTSAQKNPTAFYLCASSIGGWDEQFFGPGTRLTVL.

This clonotype was counted at least ten times. The chain links TRBV12-3 or TRBV12-4 to TRBJ2-1, with TRBD1 matching 7 bases. The CDR3 covers 15 residues. Trimming removed 5 bases from V and 10 bases from J; junction bases left unmatched: 14. CDR3 region: CASSGGRTGLIEQFF. In DNA, the CDR3 is TGTGCCAGCAGTGGAGGAAGGACAGGCCTCATAGAGCAGTTCTTC.

A few counts support this clonotype. J is TRBJ1-1 and V is TRBV2; D uncertain. The germline V and J ends were trimmed by 7 bases and 0 bases, with 6 bases remaining between them. CDR1 and CDR2 (germline): SNHLY, FYNNEI. The CDR3 has 12 amino acids. CDR3 amino acids: CASKQMNTEAFF. As DNA, the CDR3 is TGTGCCAGCAAACAGATGAACACTGAAGCTTTCTTT.

V gene TRBV20-1 combines with J gene TRBJ2-7; TRBD2 aligns across 10 bases. CDR3 size: 13 residues. Germline V CDR1 and CDR2: DFQATT, SNEGSKA (reference sequence). The CDR3 DNA sequence: TGCACCGCTAGTATAGCGGGGGGCTACGAGCAGTACTTC. Amino acids: CTASIAGGYEQYF.

This clonotype turned up a few times. The chain uses TRBV10-3 and TRBJ1-1, with D unclear. V shed 11 bases and J shed 2 bases, with 15 bases lying between them. This CDR3 has 13 residues. The germline V gene encodes CDR1 ENHRY and CDR2 SYGVKD. CDR3 region: CAVAMGQNTEAFF. As DNA, the CDR3 is TGTGCCGTCGCAATGGGTCAAAACACTGAAGCTTTCTTT.